This TCR beta chain stems from a study of blood T cell repertoires in COVID-19 (TCRdb year 2020). Some background on the complete study: The collaborator samples originated in the United States, Italy and Spain and spanned the acute and convalescent phases of COVID-19. The prospective study material was composed of cDNA or gDNA derived from T cells, B-cell-depleted T cells, or PBMCs. Deeply sampled blood TCRbeta repertoires from subjects exposed to, actively infected with, or recovered from COVID-19 were included in the dataset. The repertoires were released in a freely available public database meant as a resource for research on the immune response to SARS-CoV-2. Samples were obtained from the ongoing ImmuneRACE study (first 160 participants) and from 1,200 or so subjects provided by 6 global collaborators. Nearly every sample came with metadata listing a de-identified subject ID, COVID-19 status, age in years and sex. Where HLA class I and class II types were available, the types were taken from metadata supplied by the sample provider, not from assay-based typing.

The germline V gene encodes CDR1 SGHDT and CDR2 YYEEEE. V is cut by 3 bases and J by 7 bases, and the space between the germline ends is 14 bases. Including cysteine and phenylalanine, the CDR3 has 14 amino acids. CDR3 DNA is the only sequence kept; it has 42 bases, read in frame from the first base. The collaborating institutions used their own protocols to collect whole blood in K2EDTA tubes. For TCRbeta analysis, collaborator samples were shipped as frozen whole blood, as isolated PBMCs, or as DNA extracted from either sample type. Study-wide findings and limitations: The amount of clinical and demographic metadata varied by source and participant and was provided uncurated.

This clone was counted only a few times. Its antigen remains undetermined. No much larger clone exists at a distance of one base, and base qualities are not known. The immunoSEQ Assay, a bias-controlled multiplex PCR, was used to amplify TCRbeta CDR3 regions from genomic DNA. The paper's processing steps were these. Within the assay, amplification of reference gene primers was used to estimate how many nucleated cells each sample contained. To quantify the absolute abundance of each unique TCRbeta CDR3 rearrangement, sequence reads were collapsed and filtered. For each sample, productive Simpson clonality was calculated by taking the square root of Simpson's diversity index across productive rearrangements. TCRdb's version of the immuneACCESS table is confined to in-frame rearrangements and falls short of the full clone set. An unresolved V gene accounts for under half of the shortfall where checked; the remainder is of unknown origin. Clone size and the V and J calls come from that table; the DNA yielded D and trimming. This sample gives over 90,000 clones in total; 84% of them show up just once. The biggest ten clones account for approximately 12% of the sample.

The receptor chain draws on TRBV5-6 and TRBJ2-4, with TRBD1 perhaps the D gene, on 6 matching bases. Sequencing was performed on peripheral blood. The source of this sequence is a human donor in a cohort sampled during active or convalescent COVID-19. The CDR3 protein: CASSSTGLMNIQYF. The DNA sequence is as follows: TGTGCCAGCAGCTCCACAGGGTTGATGAACATTCAGTACTTC. Where the CDR3 stops, the reference TRBV5-6 and TRBJ2-4 genes take over; the full variable domain is DAGVTQSPTHLIKTRGQQVTLRCSPKSGHDTVSWYQQALGQGPQFIFQYYEEEERQRGNFPDRFSGHQFPNYSSELNVNALLLGDSALYLCASSSTGLMNIQYFGAGTRLSVL.